One sample yielded the 11 T cell receptor beta chains listed below, sequenced in a study of T cell responses to AZD1222 COVID-19 vaccine. Using immunoSEQ multiplex PCR, the repertoire was profiled, and TCRdb retains in-frame clones only, with some absent. Of about 200,000 clones in the sample, roughly 92% are singletons; the top ten hold 1% to 1.5%. Sample: peripheral blood, taken on day 0 of AZD1222 vaccination. Receptor source: an adult in good health.

The chain uses TRBV12-2 and TRBJ1-2. TRBV12-2 is termed a pseudogene. The CDR3 spans 12 residues. CDR3 sequence: CASRLRADGYTF. In DNA form, the CDR3 reads TGTGCAAGTCGCTTGCGAGCGGACGGCTACACCTTC.

The chain has TRBV7-6 and TRBJ1-6, with D possibly being TRBD1 (6 bases). Trimming left V 1 base short and J 7 bases short, with 11 bases between. The CDR3 is 15 residues long. CDR1 and CDR2 from the germline V gene are SGHVS and FNYEAQ. For the CDR3, the DNA is TGTGCCAGCAGCTTAGGGGGGCCCGGGAATTCACCCCTCCACTTT. Its protein is CASSLGGPGNSPLHF.

The chain employs TRBV3-1 (or the pseudogene TRBV3-2) and TRBJ1-5; D may be TRBD1 (6 bases). V shed 10 bases and J shed 0 bases, with 16 bases lying between them. The V gene's germline CDR1 is LGHDT and CDR2 YNNKEL (reference sequence). The CDR3 contains 15 residues. The CDR3, as DNA: TGTGCCAAAATTGACAGGCAGTATAGCAATCAGCCCCAGCATTTT. Translation gives CAKIDRQYSNQPQHF.

The rearrangement links TRBV10-3 to TRBJ2-2; maybe TRBD2 (6 bases). This CDR3 is 15 amino acids long. The V end lost 4 bases, the J end lost 4 bases, and 13 bases lay between the germline ends. From germline, CDR1 is ENHRY and CDR2 SYGVKD. The DNA of the CDR3 is TGTGCCATCAGTGTACTAGCCTCGGGCACCGGGGAGCTGTTTTTT. Its protein is CAISVLASGTGELFF.

This chain uses TRBV2 with TRBJ2-1, with 8 bases aligning to TRBD1. CDR1 and CDR2 from the germline V gene are SNHLY and FYNNEI. The V gene end was trimmed by 7 bases and the J gene end by 5 bases; junction bases not matched to a gene: 4. The CDR3 spans 13 residues. CDR3 amino acids: CASTGQGDNEQFF. The CDR3, as DNA: TGTGCCAGCACTGGACAGGGCGACAATGAGCAGTTCTTC.

The chain has TRBV5-6 and TRBJ2-7, with 11 nucleotides matching TRBD2. The V and J ends lost 3 bases and 3 bases, in that order; junction bases with no gene match: 5. CDR3 length: 15 residues. Germline assignment: CDR1 SGHDT and CDR2 YYEEEE. This CDR3 reads CASSSASGGHYEQYF. CDR3 DNA sequence: TGTGCCAGCAGCTCAGCTAGCGGGGGGCACTACGAGCAGTACTTC.

This sequence joins TRBV3-1 (or the pseudogene TRBV3-2) and TRBJ1-1, with 7 bases that match TRBD1. The germline V gene has CDR1 LGHDT and CDR2 YNNKEL (reference sequence). V dropped 0 bases and J dropped 6; count of bases not matched to a gene: 4. CDR3 length: 14 amino acids. The DNA of the CDR3 is TGTGCCAGCAGCCAAGAACAGGGGAGGGCTGAAGCTTTCTTT. Its protein product is CASSQEQGRAEAFF.

A word on this clone: Other DNA sequences in the same sample also yield this CDR3. The chain couples TRBV3-1 (or the pseudogene TRBV3-2) to TRBJ1-1, with D perhaps matching TRBD1 (5 bases). V gave up 2 bases and J gave up 5 bases, with 9 bases separating them. The germline V gene encodes CDR1 LGHDT and CDR2 YNNKEL (reference sequence). The CDR3 runs 13 residues. The DNA of the CDR3 is TGTGCCAGCAGCCAACAGGGAGGGACTGAAGCTTTCTTT. Translation: CASSQQGGTEAFF.

The chain's CDR3 is CASSLIKAAINGYTF. The DNA of the CDR3 is TGCGCCAGCAGCCTCATTAAGGCTGCCATCAATGGCTACACCTTC. The rearrangement uses TRBV5-1 and TRBJ1-2; D unclear. Germline V CDR1 and CDR2: SGHRS, YFSETQ. V was shortened by 4 bases and J by 6 bases, with 19 bases between the two germline ends. The length of the CDR3 is 15 residues.

This clone was detected only once. The chain employs TRBV7-8 and TRBJ1-1, with unresolved D. The V and J ends lost 1 base and 3 bases respectively, with 15 bases between them. CDR3 length equals 16 residues. Germline V lookup: CDR1 SGHVS, CDR2 FQNEAQ. The CDR3 reads CASSLGSAGLYTEAFF. The CDR3 DNA reads as TGTGCCAGCAGCTTAGGGTCTGCGGGATTGTACACTGAAGCTTTCTTT.

The chain uses TRBV5-4 and TRBJ1-2, with D possibly being TRBD1 (6 bases). V gave up 4 bases and J gave up 4 bases, with 17 bases separating them. The germline gives CDR1 SGHNT, CDR2 YYREEE (reference sequence). The CDR3 length is 15 residues. CDR3 sequence: CASSPGAAPLYGYTF. The CDR3 coding sequence is TGTGCCAGCAGCCCGGGGGCCGCCCCCCTCTATGGCTACACCTTC.